Presented here are 21 T cell receptor beta chains from one specimen sequenced in a study of T-cell reconstitution after alpha-beta-depleted transplantation in children. Unique molecular identifiers were incorporated when the TCRbeta library was constructed. TCRdb itself ran the PCR reads through MiXCR, one entry per CDR3 protein. This table has 150,000 to 250,000 distinct CDR3 sequences, about 6% appearing once. Here the sequenced sample was PBMCs, taken before TCRalphabeta/CD19-depleted stem cell transplant. The receptors were sampled from a girl in the first two years of life with combined immunodeficiency, due to receive a stem cell transplant.

The V gene is TRBV29-1, the J gene TRBJ2-5; the D is unclear. CDR3 length: 10 residues. Trimming left V 7 bases short and J 5 bases short, with 8 bases between. Germline values: CDR1 SQVTM, CDR2 ANQGSEA. CDR3 sequence (DNA): TGCAGCGGCGCCGAGGAGACCCAGTACTTC. It yields the protein CSGAEETQYF.

This clonotype was detected ten times or more. The chain combines TRBV11-3 with TRBJ2-5; D gene ambiguous. CDR3 length: 14 residues. The V end was cut by 1 base, the J end by 4 bases, with 10 bases between. CDR1 and CDR2 (germline): SGHNT, YENEEA. The CDR3 sequence: CASSLVGYGETQYF. In nucleotides, the CDR3 is TGTGCCAGCAGCTTAGTGGGCTATGGAGAGACCCAGTACTTC.

Many counts were recorded for this clonotype. The rearrangement links TRBV15 to TRBJ2-7; D could derive from TRBD1 or TRBD2 (5 bases each). The ends were cut back, 5 bases at V and 2 bases at J, with 16 bases in the middle. The CDR3 runs to 15 residues. The germline CDR1 and CDR2 sequences are LNHNV and YYDKDF (reference sequence). DNA of the CDR3: TGTGCCACCAGCGGGGGAAGTACTCCCCCCTACGAGCAGTACTTC. Translated, it gives CATSGGSTPPYEQYF.

In its sample, this clonotype was seen a few times. The rearrangement links TRBV11-3 to TRBJ1-1, with D perhaps TRBD1 (6 bases). V was cut by 5 bases and J by 2 bases, with 15 bases left in between. Germline CDR1 SGHNT, CDR2 YENEEA. This CDR3 has 15 amino acids. CDR3 nucleotide sequence: TGTGCCAGCAGCCCCCCAGGCAGGGGAAACACTGAAGCTTTCTTT. Translation: CASSPPGRGNTEAFF.

The rearrangement links TRBV7-3 to TRBJ2-1; D is unresolved. Germline CDR1 and CDR2: SGHTA and FQGTGA. Deletions cut 5 bases from V and 13 bases from J, with 15 bases between. The CDR3 is 12 residues long. In DNA form, the CDR3 reads TGTGCCAGCAGCCCTCAAGGCCGCCCTCAGTTCTTC. It specifies CASSPQGRPQFF.

This clonotype has a count of ten or more. The chain recombines TRBV5-1 with TRBJ2-5; D possibly corresponds to TRBD1 (6 bases). Trimming took off 0 bases at V and 5 bases at J, with 20 bases between the two ends. The CDR3 runs to 17 residues. Germline loops: CDR1 SGHRS, CDR2 YFSETQ. Written as DNA, the CDR3 is TGCGCCAGCAGCTTGGAAGGGGGAGAGCCGTTGCGTGAGACCCAGTACTTC. Its protein is CASSLEGGEPLRETQYF.

This clonotype has at least ten counts. The rearrangement uses TRBV4-3 and TRBJ2-1; tentative D call: TRBD1 (5 bases). Trimming stripped 0 bases from V and 12 bases from J, with 12 bases between. The CDR3 runs to 13 residues. Germline-derived CDR1 and CDR2 are LGHNA and YSLEER. CDR3 region: CASSQDPRQGQFF. CDR3 DNA sequence: TGCGCCAGCAGCCAAGATCCCCGGCAGGGGCAGTTCTTC.

This clonotype was detected ten times or more. J is TRBJ2-2 and V is TRBV27, with 7 nucleotides matching TRBD2. The CDR3 is 16 amino acids. V trimming: 0 bases; J trimming: 1 base; junction bases outside the gene matches: 2. Per germline, CDR1 MNHEY and CDR2 SMNVEV (reference sequence). CDR3 DNA sequence: TGTGCCAGCAGTTTATCCCCTAGCGGGAACACCGGGGAGCTGTTTTTT. Translated: CASSLSPSGNTGELFF.

At least ten counts were recorded for this clonotype. This chain links TRBV20-1 with TRBJ2-3; TRBD2 matches 9 bases. The trim removed 5 bases at V and 3 bases at J, leaving 9 bases unmatched. This CDR3 has 15 amino acids. Germline V gives CDR1 DFQATT, CDR2 SNEGSKA (reference sequence). The CDR3 nucleotides are TGCAGTGCTCGTATAGCGGGAGCCGGTACAGATACGCAGTATTTT. It codes for CSARIAGAGTDTQYF.

This clonotype was observed many times. This rearrangement joins TRBV29-1 to TRBJ2-5; 9 positions match TRBD1. With 7 bases clipped from V and 2 bases from J, the junction kept 5 bases outside the gene matches. Germline values: CDR1 SQVTM, CDR2 ANQGSEA. The CDR3 is 13 residues long. The CDR3 sequence is CSAAGTGQETQYF. DNA for the CDR3: TGCAGCGCGGCCGGGACAGGGCAAGAGACCCAGTACTTC.

This clonotype was seen many times. The chain has TRBV28 and TRBJ2-4; 8 bases match TRBD1. CDR3 size: 15 residues. Trimming took 6 bases from V and 10 from J; bases not matched to a gene: 14. Germline CDR1 and CDR2: MDHEN and SYDVKM. In DNA form, the CDR3 reads TGTGCCAGCAGACCGGCCCAACGACAGGGGAGGATTCAGTACTTC. Amino acids: CASRPAQRQGRIQYF.

This clonotype occurred a few times. This chain links TRBV29-1 with TRBJ2-3; D unresolved. V lost 0 bases, J lost 1 base, and 8 bases lay in between. Looked up from germline, CDR1 is SQVTM and CDR2 is ANQGSEA. The CDR3 has 14 amino acids. The CDR3 region has the DNA TGCAGCGTTGAAGATCCATGGGGCACAGATACGCAGTATTTT. Translated: CSVEDPWGTDTQYF.

This clonotype came up many times. The J gene is TRBJ2-1, the V gene TRBV29-1; possibly TRBD2 for D (8 bases). CDR3 length: 17 residues. V was clipped by 1 base and J by 4 bases, with 20 bases between them. Germline CDR1 SQVTM, CDR2 ANQGSEA. The CDR3 DNA follows: TGCAGCGTTGAAGGGAGGGACAGCGGGGGATCGTACAATGAGCAGTTCTTC. Translating it yields CSVEGRDSGGSYNEQFF.

This clonotype was seen ten or more times. The chain employs TRBV20-1 and TRBJ2-4; 7 bases line up with TRBD2. The CDR3 totals 14 residues. Germline V gene data show CDR1 as DFQATT and CDR2 as SNEGSKA (reference sequence). V lost 7 bases, J lost 8 bases, and 14 bases stayed unmatched. CDR3 sequence (DNA): TGCAGTGGCCGTCCAGGGTATGGGAGGGACATTCAGTACTTC. The encoded protein is CSGRPGYGRDIQYF.

Ten or more counts support this clonotype. The chain has TRBV9 and TRBJ1-1; D call uncertain. CDR1 is SGDLS, CDR2 YYNGEE, per germline. The CDR3 is 14 residues long. Trimming took off 2 bases at V and 2 bases at J, with 10 bases between the two ends. The CDR3 nucleotides are TGTGCCAGCAGCGTTTGGGGTGGTAACACTGAAGCTTTCTTT. Protein: CASSVWGGNTEAFF.

J is TRBJ2-3 and V is TRBV12-3 or TRBV12-4; weak D call: TRBD2 (6 bases). The CDR3 consists of 16 residues. Trimming took off 6 bases at V and 2 bases at J, with 18 bases between the two ends. The CDR3 DNA reads TGTGCCAGCAGGGGCCGGGACTTCGCCCTCACAGATACGCAGTATTTT. Its protein is CASRGRDFALTDTQYF.

This clonotype was seen repeatedly, ten times or more. J is TRBJ2-7 and V is TRBV6-2 or TRBV6-3, with a possible D match to TRBD2 (6 bases). V dropped 7 bases and J dropped 3 bases, with 16 bases sitting between them. Germline V gives CDR1 MNHEY, CDR2 SVGEGT. This CDR3 contains 14 residues. CDR3 loop: CASTSWTTLYEQYF. DNA of the CDR3: TGTGCCAGCACCTCGTGGACTACGCTCTACGAGCAGTACTTC.

This clonotype came up a few times. At one boundary the junction diverges from the germline segment, which might be a read error. CDR3 DNA sequence: TGTGCCACCAGCCAAGAAGGGGGGGCAACAGATACGCAGTATTTT. Encoded protein: CATSQEGGATDTQYF. This chain uses TRBV3-1 with TRBJ2-3; D is possibly TRBD2 (7 bases). From germline, CDR1 is LGHDT and CDR2 YNNKEL (reference sequence). The CDR3 extends over 15 amino acids.

The sample holds a few counts of this clonotype. The V call is TRBV7-2, the J call TRBJ2-5, with D tentatively TRBD1 (5 bases). The CDR3 is made up of 15 amino acids. Germline V gene lookup returns CDR1 SGHTA and CDR2 FQGNSA. V shed 1 base and J shed 4 bases, with 13 bases lying between them. The CDR3 loop is CASSLGSMQGETQYF. CDR3 DNA sequence: TGTGCCAGCAGCTTAGGTTCGATGCAGGGAGAGACCCAGTACTTC.

This clonotype was observed at least ten times. V is TRBV29-1 and J is TRBJ1-1; 7 bases match TRBD1. The CDR3 has 15 amino acids. The germline V gene has CDR1 SQVTM and CDR2 ANQGSEA. Trimming cost V 6 bases and J 0 bases; bases outside gene matches: 10. The CDR3 DNA is TGCAGCGTCGATACCGGGACAGCGATGAACACTGAAGCTTTCTTT. Translating gives CSVDTGTAMNTEAFF.

This clonotype was recorded many times. The J gene is TRBJ2-5, the V gene TRBV11-2, with TRBD2 identical over 12 bases. J lost 4 bases, V lost 2 bases, and 5 bases had no gene match. Looked up from germline, CDR1 is SGHAT and CDR2 is FQNNGV. The CDR3 spans 16 residues. The CDR3 loop is CASSLLGLAGLETQYF. CDR3 sequence (DNA): TGTGCCAGCAGCTTACTTGGACTAGCGGGGCTAGAGACCCAGTACTTC.